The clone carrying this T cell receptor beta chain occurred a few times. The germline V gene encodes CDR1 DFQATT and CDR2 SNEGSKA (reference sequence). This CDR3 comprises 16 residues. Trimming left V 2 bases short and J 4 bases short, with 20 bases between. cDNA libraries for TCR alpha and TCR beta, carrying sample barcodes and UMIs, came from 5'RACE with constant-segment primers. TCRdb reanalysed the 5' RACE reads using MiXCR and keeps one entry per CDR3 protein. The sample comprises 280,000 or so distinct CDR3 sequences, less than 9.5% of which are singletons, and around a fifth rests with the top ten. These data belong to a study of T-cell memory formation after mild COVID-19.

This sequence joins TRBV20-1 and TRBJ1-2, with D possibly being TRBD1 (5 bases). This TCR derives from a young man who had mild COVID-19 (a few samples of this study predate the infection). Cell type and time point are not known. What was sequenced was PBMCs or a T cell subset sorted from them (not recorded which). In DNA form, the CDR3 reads TGCAGTGCTAGACCGAAGGGACTCCATCTACTCTATGGCTACACCTTC. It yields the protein CSARPKGLHLLYGYTF.